The present T cell receptor beta chain was sequenced within a study of OX40 agonist ivuxolimab in advanced cancers. Overall study context: Patients were dosed with the agonistic anti-OX40 (CD134) antibody ivuxolimab. Cancers in dose escalation were hepatocellular, melanoma, renal cell and head and neck. The group had a mean age of around 60 years, ranged from roughly 23 to 85, and was 82.7% male. Three individuals attained partial responses, comprising one hepatocellular carcinoma case and two cutaneous melanoma cases.

The CDR3 is 14 amino acids. Germline V gene lookup returns CDR1 SEHNR and CDR2 FQNEAQ (reference sequence). V trimming: 2 bases; J trimming: 6 bases; junction bases outside the gene matches: 6. TCRdb keeps only in-frame clones here, not all; method: immunoSEQ multiplex PCR. The sample lists approximately 47,000 clones; more than 75% were seen once. The source of this sequence is an adult with an advanced solid tumor such as melanoma, head and neck, liver or kidney cancer. The source was CD4+ or CD8+ T cells sorted from blood, collected in a trial of the OX40 agonist ivuxolimab. J is TRBJ2-5 and V is TRBV7-9; 7 bases agree with TRBD1. The CDR3 DNA follows: TGTGCCAGCAGCTTAACGACAGGGATGAAGACCCAGTACTTC. Amino acid sequence: CASSLTTGMKTQYF.